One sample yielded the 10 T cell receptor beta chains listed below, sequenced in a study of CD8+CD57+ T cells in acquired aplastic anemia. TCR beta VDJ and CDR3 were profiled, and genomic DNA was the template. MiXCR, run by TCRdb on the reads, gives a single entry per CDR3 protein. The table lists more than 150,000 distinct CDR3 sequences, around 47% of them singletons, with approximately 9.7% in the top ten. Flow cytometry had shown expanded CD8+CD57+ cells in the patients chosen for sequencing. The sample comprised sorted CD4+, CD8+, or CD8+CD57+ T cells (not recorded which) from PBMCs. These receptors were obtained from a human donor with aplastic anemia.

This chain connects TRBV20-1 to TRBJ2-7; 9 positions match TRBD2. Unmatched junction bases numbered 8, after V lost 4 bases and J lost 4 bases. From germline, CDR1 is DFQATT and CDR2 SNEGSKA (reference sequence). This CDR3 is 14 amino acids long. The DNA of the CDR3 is TGCAGTGCTAAGGCGGGTAGCGGGAGTTACGAGCAGTACTTC. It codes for CSAKAGSGSYEQYF.

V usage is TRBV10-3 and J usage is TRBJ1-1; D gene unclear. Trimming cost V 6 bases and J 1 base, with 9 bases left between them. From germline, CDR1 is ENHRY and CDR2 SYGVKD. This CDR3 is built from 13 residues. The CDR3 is CAISKRENTEAFF. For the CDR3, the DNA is TGTGCCATCAGCAAGAGGGAGAACACTGAAGCTTTCTTT.

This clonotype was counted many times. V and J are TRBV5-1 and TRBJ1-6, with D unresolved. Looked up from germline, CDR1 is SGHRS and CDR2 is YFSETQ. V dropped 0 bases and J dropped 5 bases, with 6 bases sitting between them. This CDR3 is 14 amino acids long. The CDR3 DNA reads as TGCGCCAGCAGCTTGGCAGCCCATAATTCACCCCTCCACTTT. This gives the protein CASSLAAHNSPLHF.

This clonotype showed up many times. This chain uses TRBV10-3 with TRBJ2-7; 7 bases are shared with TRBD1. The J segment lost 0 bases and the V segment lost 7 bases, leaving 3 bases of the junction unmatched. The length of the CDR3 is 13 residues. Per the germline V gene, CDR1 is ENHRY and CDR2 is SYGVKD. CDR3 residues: CAINGQVSYEQYF. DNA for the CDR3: TGTGCCATCAATGGACAGGTCTCCTACGAGCAGTACTTC.

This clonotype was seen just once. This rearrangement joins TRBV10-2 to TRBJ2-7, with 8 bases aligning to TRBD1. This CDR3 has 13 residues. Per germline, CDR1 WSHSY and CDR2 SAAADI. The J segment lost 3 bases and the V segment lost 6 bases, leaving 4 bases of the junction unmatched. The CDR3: CASRSGQDYEQYF. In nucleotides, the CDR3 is TGCGCCAGCAGATCGGGACAGGACTACGAGCAGTACTTC.

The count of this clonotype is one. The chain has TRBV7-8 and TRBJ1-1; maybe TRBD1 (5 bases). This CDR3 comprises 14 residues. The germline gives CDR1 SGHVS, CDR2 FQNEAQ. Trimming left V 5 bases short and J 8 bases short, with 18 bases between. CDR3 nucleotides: TGTGCCAGCAGCCAAGCACGACAGAATGGGGAAGCTTTCTTT. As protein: CASSQARQNGEAFF.

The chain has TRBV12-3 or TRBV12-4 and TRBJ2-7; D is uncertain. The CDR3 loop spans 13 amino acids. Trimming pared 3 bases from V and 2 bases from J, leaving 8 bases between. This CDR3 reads CASSFTSPYEQYF. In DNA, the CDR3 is TGTGCCAGCAGTTTTACAAGCCCCTACGAGCAGTACTTC.

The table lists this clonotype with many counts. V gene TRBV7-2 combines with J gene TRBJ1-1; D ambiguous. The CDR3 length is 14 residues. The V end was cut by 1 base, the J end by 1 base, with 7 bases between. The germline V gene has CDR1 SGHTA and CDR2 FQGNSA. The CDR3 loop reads CASSLVSRNTEAFF. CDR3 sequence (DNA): TGTGCCAGCAGCTTAGTAAGTAGGAACACTGAAGCTTTCTTT.

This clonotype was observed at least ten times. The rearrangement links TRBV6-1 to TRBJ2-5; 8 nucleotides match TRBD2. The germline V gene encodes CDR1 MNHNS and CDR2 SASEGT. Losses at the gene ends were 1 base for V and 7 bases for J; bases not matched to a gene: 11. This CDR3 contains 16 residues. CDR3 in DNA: TGTGCCAGCAGTGAAGTGTCTAGCGGGTCCTCTGGGACCCAGTACTTC. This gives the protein CASSEVSSGSSGTQYF.

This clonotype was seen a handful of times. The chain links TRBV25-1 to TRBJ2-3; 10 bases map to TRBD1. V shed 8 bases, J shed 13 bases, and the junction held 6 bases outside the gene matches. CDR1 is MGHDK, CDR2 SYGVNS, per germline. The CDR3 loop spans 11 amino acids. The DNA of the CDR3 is TGTGCCAGCTGGACAGGGGGATTGGAGTATTTT. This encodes CASWTGGLEYF. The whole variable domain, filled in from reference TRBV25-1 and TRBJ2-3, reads EADIYQTPRYLVIGTGKKITLECSQTMGHDKMYWYQQDPGMELHLIHYSYGVNSTEKGDLSSESTVSRIRTEHFPLTLESARPSHTSQYLCASWTGGLEYFGPGTRLTVL.